This T cell receptor (beta chain) is drawn from a study of spatial heterogeneity in lung cancer. The overall study: Fewer alpha-chain than beta-chain sequences were consistently detected. Regarding the study as a whole: Resection blood, more than follow-up blood, showed ubiquitous expanded tumor TCRs.

This clonotype is medium-sized in the sample. Its antigen is undetermined. Single TCR cDNA molecules each had their own unique molecular identifier. TCRdb re-called the 5' RACE reads through MiXCR, storing one row per CDR3 protein. The repertoire holds 17,000 or so distinct CDR3 sequences, with about 21% as singletons. As for time point: sample taken at primary tumor resection. Unsorted whole RNA of tumor, nontumor lung or frozen PBMC was sequenced. Untreated early-stage non-small cell lung cancer patients, roughly 72 in total, were the donors. The CDR3 is 15 residues long. Per the germline V gene, CDR1 is SEHNR and CDR2 is FQNEAQ (reference sequence). Trimming removed 3 bases from V and 4 bases from J; junction bases left unmatched: 4.

The gene calls are TRBV7-9 and TRBJ2-3; 10 nucleotides align to TRBD2. The material sequenced was PBMCs, taken at surgery. This clonotype was obtained from a female donor with early-stage non-small cell lung cancer. CDR3 DNA sequence: TGTGCCAGCAGCTTTATAGCGGGAGGAGCAGATACGCAGTATTTT. Translated, it gives CASSFIAGGADTQYF.